This TCR beta chain is from a study of T cell responses to AZD1222 COVID-19 vaccine. Points from the study as a whole: The donor group comprised mostly white British people and more females; the analysis possibly underestimated clonal diversity. At 160-218 and 743-854, vaccine-associated CD4 TCRs were dominant, and they spanned spike.

The germline V and J ends were trimmed by 5 bases and 1 base, with 12 bases remaining between them. The CDR3 spans 15 residues. Comments on this clone: Its antigen is currently unknown.

The method was immunoSEQ multiplex PCR; TCRdb's version includes in-frame clones alone and lacks a portion of them. The sample shows around 70,000 clones, approximately 90% of them seen only once. The chain carries TRBV23-1 and TRBJ1-3; no reliable D call. TRBV23-1 qualifies as an ORF whose function is uncertain. The origin of this receptor is an adult who received the AZD1222 COVID-19 vaccine. The sample in question was peripheral blood, obtained 28 days after the second AZD1222 dose. CDR3: CASSSENGSGNTIYF. The CDR3 DNA follows: TGCGCCAGCAGTTCAGAGAATGGATCTGGAAACACCATATATTTT.